This T cell receptor beta chain was retrieved from a study of T cell responses to AZD1222 COVID-19 vaccine. Study-level results: Vaccination with two AZD1222 doses was followed by a rise in Spike-specific TCR breadth and depth.

Comment on this clone: The antigen remains unidentified.

The repertoire was sequenced with immunoSEQ multiplex PCR; TCRdb's copy has only in-frame clones and lacks some. The sample holds 150,000 to 200,000 clones, 92% seen once. The sequence was collected from an adult who received the AZD1222 COVID-19 vaccine. Sequences were derived from peripheral blood, sampled 28 days after the second AZD1222 dose.

The CDR3 loop reads CAWNRQGGRGGYTF. CDR3 DNA sequence: TGTGCCTGGAACCGGCAGGGTGGAAGAGGTGGCTACACCTTC. The genes are TRBV30 and TRBJ1-2, with a tentative D call TRBD1 (5 bases). The CDR3 totals 14 residues. V dropped 4 bases and J dropped 7 bases, with 19 bases sitting between them. Germline V lookup: CDR1 GTSNPN, CDR2 SVGIG (reference sequence).